This TCR beta chain was identified during a study of CD8+ T cells in alopecia areata. On the study more broadly: Oral tofacitinib, 5 to 10 mg twice daily, was given in an open-label trial. Study-wide findings and caveats: When scalp samples are sequenced, resident alphabeta T cells of normal skin are also captured. Both scalp clonality and the expanded CD8+ clones among the top 100 showed a significant decrease with tofacitinib.

Treatment meaning: oral pan-JAK inhibitor, 5-10 mg twice daily. The authors sorted CD4+ and CD8+ T cells from PBMCs. This clone turned up a few times. Its target is not known. Other DNA sequences within the sample encode an identical CDR3. Germline V gene lookup returns CDR1 MDHEN and CDR2 SYDVKM. This CDR3 is 14 amino acids long. The trim removed 4 bases at V and 5 bases at J, leaving 6 bases unmatched. RNA was isolated and reverse transcribed to cDNA, the sequencing template. Libraries were prepared by immunoSEQ multiplex PCR; TCRdb keeps only in-frame clonotypes and omits some of them. The sample lists fewer than 350,000 clones; roughly 64% were seen once.

The chain is built from TRBV28 and TRBJ1-2; 8 nucleotides align to TRBD1. This TCR derives from a human donor with alopecia areata. Source: CD4+ T cells sorted from blood, taken at week 24, from a patient treated with tofacitinib. The CDR3 region is CASSSGQASYGYTF. The CDR3 coding sequence is TGTGCCAGCAGTTCGGGACAGGCCTCGTATGGCTACACCTTC.